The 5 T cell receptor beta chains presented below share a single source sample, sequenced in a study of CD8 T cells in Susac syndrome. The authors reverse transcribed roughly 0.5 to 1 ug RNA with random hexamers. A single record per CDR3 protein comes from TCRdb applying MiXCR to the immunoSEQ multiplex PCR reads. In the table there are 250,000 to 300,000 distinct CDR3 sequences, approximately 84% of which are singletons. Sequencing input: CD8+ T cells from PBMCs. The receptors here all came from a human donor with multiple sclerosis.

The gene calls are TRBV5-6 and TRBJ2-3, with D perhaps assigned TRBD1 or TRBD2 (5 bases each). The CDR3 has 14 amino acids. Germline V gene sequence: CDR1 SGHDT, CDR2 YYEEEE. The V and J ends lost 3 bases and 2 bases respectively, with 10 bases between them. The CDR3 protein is CASSSGTDTDTQYF. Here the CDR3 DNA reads TGTGCCAGCAGCTCCGGGACCGACACAGATACGCAGTATTTT.

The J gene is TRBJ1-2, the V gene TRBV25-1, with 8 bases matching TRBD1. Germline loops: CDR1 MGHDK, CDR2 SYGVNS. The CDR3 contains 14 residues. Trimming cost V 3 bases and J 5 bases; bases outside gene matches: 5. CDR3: CASSDGTGRYGYTF. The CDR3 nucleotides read TGTGCCAGCAGTGATGGGACAGGTCGGTATGGCTACACCTTC.

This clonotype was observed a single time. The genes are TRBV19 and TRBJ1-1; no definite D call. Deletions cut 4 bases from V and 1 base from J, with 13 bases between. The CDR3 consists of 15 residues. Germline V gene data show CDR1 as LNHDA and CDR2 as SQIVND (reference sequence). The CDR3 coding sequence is TGTGCCAGTAGTACCTCCCCCATAGGGAACACTGAAGCTTTCTTT. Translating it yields CASSTSPIGNTEAFF.

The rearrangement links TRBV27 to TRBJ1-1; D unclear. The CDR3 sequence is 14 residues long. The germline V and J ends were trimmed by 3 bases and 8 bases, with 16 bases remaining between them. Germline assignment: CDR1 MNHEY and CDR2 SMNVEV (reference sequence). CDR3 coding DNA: TGTGCCAGCAGTTTCAGCGGGTCCGCCGGGGAAGCTTTCTTT. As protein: CASSFSGSAGEAFF.

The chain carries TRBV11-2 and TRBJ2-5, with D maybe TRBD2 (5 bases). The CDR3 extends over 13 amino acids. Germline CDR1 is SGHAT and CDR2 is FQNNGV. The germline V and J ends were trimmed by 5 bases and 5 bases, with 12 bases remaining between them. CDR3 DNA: TGTGCCAGCAGCGAGGAGGATTGGGAGACCCAGTACTTC. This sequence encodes CASSEEDWETQYF.